This T cell receptor (beta chain) was sequenced in a study of shared clonotypes between healthy human individuals. Study as a whole: Each donor contributed plates that comprised three CD4 naive, three CD4 memory, two CD8 naive and one CD8 memory. General observations from the study: Some clonotypes were shared by all four sorted-subset donors, while others were not shared. The non-shared ones had lower generation probabilities than the shared ones. Larger estimated richness was generally seen in naive subsets than in memory subsets.

Germline lookup yields CDR1 SGHRS and CDR2 YFSETQ. Trimming cost V 7 bases and J 4 bases; bases outside gene matches: 7. This CDR3 is built from 14 residues. Per sorted-subset replicate PCR, input was roughly 220 ng DNA, representing 30,000 or so T cell genomes. Measured with immunoSEQ multiplex PCR; TCRdb has only the in-frame clones, and not every one. Of roughly 1,600,000 clones listed, 98% are singletons. A note on this clone: Antigen unknown.

The sample comprised naive CD4+ T cells sorted from blood. Subset in this sample: CD45RA+ positively selected. The source is a man aged 25 to 40 in good health. The gene calls are TRBV5-1 and TRBJ2-2; 7 bases line up with TRBD1. The CDR3 DNA is TGCGCCAGCTCTCGACAGGGAATCACCGGGGAGCTGTTTTTT. Its protein product is CASSRQGITGELFF.